This T cell receptor (beta chain) was found in a study of post-analysis software for immune sequencing data. Unique molecular identifiers were built into the TCR beta cDNA libraries. TCRdb re-analysed the PCR reads in MiXCR, keeping a single row per CDR3 protein. The data contain 180,000 or so distinct CDR3 sequences, 29% of them singletons. Sequencing was carried out using blood. The sequence came from a girl aged 2 to 17 with multiple sclerosis.

The CDR3 DNA follows: TGTGCCAGCAGTTACGGCGGTAGTAATGAAAAACTGTTTTTT. This encodes CASSYGGSNEKLFF. The chain links TRBV6-5 to TRBJ1-4, with D unresolved. Between the trimmed V and J ends, which lost 2 bases and 4 bases, there was a span of 8 bases. CDR1 MNHEY and CDR2 SVGAGI come from the germline V gene. The CDR3 sequence is 14 residues long.